This T cell receptor (beta chain) came from a study of control samples from healthy donors and cancer patients. The CDR3 runs to 16 residues. Germline V gene data show CDR1 as MGHRA and CDR2 as YSYEKL. The trim removed 5 bases at V and 4 bases at J, leaving 4 bases unmatched. TCRdb's copy holds only in-frame clones and misses some; the assay was immunoSEQ multiplex PCR. The top ten hold around 6.2% of the sample, which has about 100,000 clones, 70% to 85% seen once. The TCR sequence derives from a man aged 18-30 years in good health. Input material: blood. The chain couples TRBV4-1 to TRBJ2-2, with 13 bases aligning to TRBD2. The CDR3 DNA follows: TGCGCCAGCAGCTCGAGACTAGCGGGGGGCACCGGGGAGCTGTTTTTT. Translation gives CASSSRLAGGTGELFF.